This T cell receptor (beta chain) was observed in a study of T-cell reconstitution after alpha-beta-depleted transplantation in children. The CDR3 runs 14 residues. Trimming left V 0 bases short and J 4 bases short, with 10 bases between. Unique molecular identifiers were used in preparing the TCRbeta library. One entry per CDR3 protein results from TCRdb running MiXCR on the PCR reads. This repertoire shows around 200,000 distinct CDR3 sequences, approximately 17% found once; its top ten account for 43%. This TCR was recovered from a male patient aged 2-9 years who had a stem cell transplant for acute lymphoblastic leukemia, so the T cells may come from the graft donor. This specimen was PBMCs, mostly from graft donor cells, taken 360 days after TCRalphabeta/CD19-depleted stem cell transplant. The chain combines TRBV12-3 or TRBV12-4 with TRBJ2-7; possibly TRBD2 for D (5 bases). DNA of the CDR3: TGTGCCAGCAGTTTAGCCGGGGTATTTTACGAGCAGTACTTC. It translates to CASSLAGVFYEQYF.